These T cell receptor beta chains were read from a single sample in a study of blood T cell repertoires in COVID-19. Profiling relied on immunoSEQ multiplex PCR, and the TCRdb table lists in-frame clones only, not all of them. The sample holds over 130,000 clones; about 80% are singletons and the top ten take 2.2%. Sequencing used peripheral blood. The receptors were gathered from a man aged 65-85 years with acute or convalescent COVID-19. The CDR3 runs from the conserved cysteine through the conserved F or W. D genes are given only for firm matches. Size values are once, few and many counts, or a class for expanded clones, and some rows have none.

clone_size d_call j_call v_call cdr3_nt cdr3_aa
. . TRBJ1-5 TRBV18 TGTGCCAGCTCACCGTCTGGAGGCAATCAGCCCCAGCATTTT CASSPSGGNQPQHF
. . TRBJ1-5 TRBV27 TGTGCCAGCAGTCCTTCGAGGAGAGATTATAGCAATCAGCCCCAGCATTTT CASSPSRRDYSNQPQHF
. TRBD1 TRBJ2-2 TRBV18 TGTGCCAGCTCACGTGGACAGGAAGGGGAGCTGTTTTTT CASSRGQEGELFF
. . TRBJ2-1 TRBV19 TGTGCCAGTAGTATCGGGCAGGGGACGAACAATGAGCAGTTCTTC CASSIGQGTNNEQFF
. . TRBJ2-7 TRBV7-9 TGTGCCAGCAGCTTAGTCAGCGCATCCGACTACGAGCAGTACTTC CASSLVSASDYEQYF
. . TRBJ1-6 TRBV3-1/TRBV3-2 TGTGCCAGCAGCGACAATTGGGGGGGGACTTGGACCCTCCACTTT CASSDNWGGTWTLHF
. . TRBJ1-6 TRBV5-1 TGCGCCAGCAGCTTGGGTCCTGGACAGCTTAATTCACCCCTCCACTTT CASSLGPGQLNSPLHF
. . TRBJ2-2 TRBV7-2 TGTGCCAGCAGCCCCAGGGGAGGGCGGTGGGGCACCGGGGAGCTGTTTTTT CASSPRGGRWGTGELFF
. . TRBJ1-1 TRBV4-2 TGTGCCAGCAGCCATCTCGACAGAGAGAACACTGAAGCTTTCTTT CASSHLDRENTEAFF
. . TRBJ1-6 TRBV28 TGTGCCAGCAACTCCAATAATTCACCCCTCCACTTT CASNSNNSPLHF
. TRBD1 TRBJ1-5 TRBV7-2 TGTGCCAGCAGCAGAGGACAGGGATATCAGCCCCAGCATTTT CASSRGQGYQPQHF
. TRBD1 TRBJ2-3 TRBV11-3 TGTGCCAGCAGCTCCCCCTGGGACAGGTATATGCTCACAGATACGCAGTATTTT CASSSPWDRYMLTDTQYF
. . TRBJ2-3 TRBV6-5 TGTGCCAGCAGCCAAACCGGGAACGCGGGGGATACGCAGTATTTT CASSQTGNAGDTQYF
once . TRBJ1-1 TRBV30 TGTGCCTGGAGTCCGGGGAACACTGAAGCTTTCTTT CAWSPGNTEAFF
once . TRBJ2-7 TRBV5-1 TGCGCCAGCAGCTTGGCCGGGGAGACCAGCTCCTACGAGCAGTACTTC CASSLAGETSSYEQYF
few TRBD1 TRBJ2-1 TRBV7-9 TGTGCCAGCAGCTCGGGACAGTCCTACAATGAGCAGTTCTTC CASSSGQSYNEQFF
. TRBD1 TRBJ1-2 TRBV28 TGTGCCAGCAGTTCCCCGACAGGGGGTAAGAACTATGGCTACACCTTC CASSSPTGGKNYGYTF
few TRBD2 TRBJ2-1 TRBV3-1/TRBV3-2 TGTGCCAGCAGCCAAGTCCCGGGAGGGCCCGGGGATGAGCAGTTCTTC CASSQVPGGPGDEQFF
once . TRBJ1-6 TRBV5-1 TGCGCCAGCAGCTTGCCAGGGAGGAGTTCACCCCTCCACTTT CASSLPGRSSPLHF
few TRBD1 TRBJ1-2 TRBV3-1/TRBV3-2 TGTGCCAGCAGCCAATGGGGGGACAGCTATGGCTACACCTTC CASSQWGDSYGYTF
. . TRBJ1-2 TRBV19 TGTGCCAGTACCGGATCGACAGCCACTAACTATGGCTACACCTTC CASTGSTATNYGYTF
. TRBD2 TRBJ2-1 TRBV7-3 TGTGCCAGCAGCCCGCTAGCGGGATCCTACAATGAGCAGTTCTTC CASSPLAGSYNEQFF
. . TRBJ1-5 TRBV19 TGTGCCAGTAGTATAGCTGATCAGCCCCAGCATTTT CASSIADQPQHF
. TRBD1 TRBJ1-2 TRBV6-2/TRBV6-3 TGTGCCAGCAGTGCCCAACCGGACAGGGCAAACGGCTACACCTTC CASSAQPDRANGYTF
. . TRBJ2-2 TRBV19 TGTGCCAGTAGTATAGGACAGGACAACACCGGGGAGCTGTTTTTT CASSIGQDNTGELFF
. . TRBJ1-2 TRBV15 TGTGCCACCAGCAGAGACGCGCGGCCTGGAAACTATGGCTACACCTTC CATSRDARPGNYGYTF
once TRBD1 TRBJ1-1 TRBV6-5 TGTGCCAGCGGACGAGACAGGGACACTGAAGCTTTCTTT CASGRDRDTEAFF
once . TRBJ2-5 TRBV19 TGTGCCAGTAGTATAGCGGCTCGGAGGGCAGGGGGGGAGACCCAGTACTTC CASSIAARRAGGETQYF
. TRBD2 TRBJ2-1 TRBV11-2 TGTGCCAGCACCCTGGGCCAGACTAGCGGTAGATACAATGAGCAGTTCTTC CASTLGQTSGRYNEQFF
. . TRBJ1-2 TRBV7-9 TGTGCCAGCAGCACAGCCGGGGCTAACTATGGCTACACCTTC CASSTAGANYGYTF
once . TRBJ2-1 TRBV5-1 TGCGCCAGCAGCTTGACAGGGAACAATGAGCAGTTCTTC CASSLTGNNEQFF
. . TRBJ2-4 TRBV18 TGTGCCAGCTCACCCGACAGACAAAACATTCAGTACTTC CASSPDRQNIQYF